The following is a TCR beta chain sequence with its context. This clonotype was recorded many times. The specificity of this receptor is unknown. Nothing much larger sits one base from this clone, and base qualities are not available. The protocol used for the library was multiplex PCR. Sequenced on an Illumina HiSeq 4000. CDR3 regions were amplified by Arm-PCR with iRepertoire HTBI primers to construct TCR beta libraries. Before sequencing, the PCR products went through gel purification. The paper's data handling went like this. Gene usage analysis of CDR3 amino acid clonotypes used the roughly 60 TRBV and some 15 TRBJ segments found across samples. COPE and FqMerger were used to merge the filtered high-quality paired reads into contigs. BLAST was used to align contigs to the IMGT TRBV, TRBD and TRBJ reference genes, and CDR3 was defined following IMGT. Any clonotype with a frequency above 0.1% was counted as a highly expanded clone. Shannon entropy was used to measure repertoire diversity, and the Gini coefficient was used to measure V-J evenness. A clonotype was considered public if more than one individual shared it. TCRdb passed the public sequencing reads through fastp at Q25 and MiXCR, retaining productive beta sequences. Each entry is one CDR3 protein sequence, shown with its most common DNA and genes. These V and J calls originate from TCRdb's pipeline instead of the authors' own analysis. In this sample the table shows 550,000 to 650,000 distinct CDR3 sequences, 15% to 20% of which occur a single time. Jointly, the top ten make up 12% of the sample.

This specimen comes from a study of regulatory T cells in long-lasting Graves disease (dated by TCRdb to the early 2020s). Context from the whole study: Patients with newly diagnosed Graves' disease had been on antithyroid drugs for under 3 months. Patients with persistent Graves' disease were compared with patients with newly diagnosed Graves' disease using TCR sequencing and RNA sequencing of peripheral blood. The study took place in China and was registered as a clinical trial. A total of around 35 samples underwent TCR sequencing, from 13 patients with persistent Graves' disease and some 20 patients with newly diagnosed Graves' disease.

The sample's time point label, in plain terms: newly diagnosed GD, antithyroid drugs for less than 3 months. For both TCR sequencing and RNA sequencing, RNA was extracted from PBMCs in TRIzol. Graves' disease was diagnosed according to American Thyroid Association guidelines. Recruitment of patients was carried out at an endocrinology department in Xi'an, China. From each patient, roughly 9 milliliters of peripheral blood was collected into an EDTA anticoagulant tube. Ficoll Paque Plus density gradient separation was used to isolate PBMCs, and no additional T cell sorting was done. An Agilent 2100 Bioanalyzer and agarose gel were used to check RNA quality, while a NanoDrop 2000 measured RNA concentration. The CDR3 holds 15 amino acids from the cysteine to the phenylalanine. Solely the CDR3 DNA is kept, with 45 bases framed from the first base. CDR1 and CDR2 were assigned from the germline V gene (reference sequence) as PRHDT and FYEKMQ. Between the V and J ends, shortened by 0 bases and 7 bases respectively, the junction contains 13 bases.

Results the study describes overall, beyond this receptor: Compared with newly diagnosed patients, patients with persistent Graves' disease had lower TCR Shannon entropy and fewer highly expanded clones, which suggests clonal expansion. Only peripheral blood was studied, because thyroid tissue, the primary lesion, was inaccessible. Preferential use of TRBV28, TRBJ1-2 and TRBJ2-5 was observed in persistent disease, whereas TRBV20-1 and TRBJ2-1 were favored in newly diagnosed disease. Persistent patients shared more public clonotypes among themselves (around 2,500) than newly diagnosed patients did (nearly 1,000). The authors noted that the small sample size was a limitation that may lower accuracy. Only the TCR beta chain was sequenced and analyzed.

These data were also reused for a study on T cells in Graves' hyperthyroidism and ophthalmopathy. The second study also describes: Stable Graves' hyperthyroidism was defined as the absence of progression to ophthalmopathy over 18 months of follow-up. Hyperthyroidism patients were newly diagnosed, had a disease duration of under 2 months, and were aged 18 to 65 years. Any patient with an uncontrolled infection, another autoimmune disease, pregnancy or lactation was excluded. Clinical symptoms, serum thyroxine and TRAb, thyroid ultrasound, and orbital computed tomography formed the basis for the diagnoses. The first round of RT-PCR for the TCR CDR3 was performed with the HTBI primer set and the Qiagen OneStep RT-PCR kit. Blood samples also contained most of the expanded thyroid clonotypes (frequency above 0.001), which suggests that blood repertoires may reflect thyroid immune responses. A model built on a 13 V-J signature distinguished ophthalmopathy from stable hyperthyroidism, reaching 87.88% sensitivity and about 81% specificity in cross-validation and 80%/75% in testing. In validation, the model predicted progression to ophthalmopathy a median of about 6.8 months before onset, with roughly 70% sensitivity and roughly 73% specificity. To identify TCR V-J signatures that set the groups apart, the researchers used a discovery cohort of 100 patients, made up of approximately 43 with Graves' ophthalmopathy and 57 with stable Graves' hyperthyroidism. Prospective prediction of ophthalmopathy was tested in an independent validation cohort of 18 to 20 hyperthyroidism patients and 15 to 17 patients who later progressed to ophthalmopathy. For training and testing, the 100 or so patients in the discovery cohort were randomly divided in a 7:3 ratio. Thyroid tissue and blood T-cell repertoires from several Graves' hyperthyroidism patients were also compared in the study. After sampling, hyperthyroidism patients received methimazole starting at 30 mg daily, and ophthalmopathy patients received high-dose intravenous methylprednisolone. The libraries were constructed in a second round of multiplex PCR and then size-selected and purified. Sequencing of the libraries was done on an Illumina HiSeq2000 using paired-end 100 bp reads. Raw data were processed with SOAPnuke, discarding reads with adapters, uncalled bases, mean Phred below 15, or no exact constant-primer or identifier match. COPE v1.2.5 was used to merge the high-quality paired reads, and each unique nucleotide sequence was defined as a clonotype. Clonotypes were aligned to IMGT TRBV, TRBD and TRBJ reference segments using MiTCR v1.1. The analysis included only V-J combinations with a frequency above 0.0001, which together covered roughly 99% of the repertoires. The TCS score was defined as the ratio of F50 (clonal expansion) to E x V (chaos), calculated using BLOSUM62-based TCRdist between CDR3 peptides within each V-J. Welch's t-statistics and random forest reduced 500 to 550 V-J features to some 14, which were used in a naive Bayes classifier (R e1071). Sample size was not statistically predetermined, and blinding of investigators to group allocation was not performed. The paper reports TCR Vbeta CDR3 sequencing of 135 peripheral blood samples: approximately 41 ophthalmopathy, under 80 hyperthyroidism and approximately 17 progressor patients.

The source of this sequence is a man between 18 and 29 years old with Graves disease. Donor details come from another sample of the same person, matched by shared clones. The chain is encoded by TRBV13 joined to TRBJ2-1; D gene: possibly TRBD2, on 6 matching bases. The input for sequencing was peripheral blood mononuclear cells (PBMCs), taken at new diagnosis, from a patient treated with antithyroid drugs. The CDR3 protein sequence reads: CASSLGGRGQNEQFF. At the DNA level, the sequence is TGTGCCAGCAGCTTAGGCGGGAGAGGGCAAAATGAGCAGTTCTTC.